Presented here are 32 T cell receptor beta chains from one specimen sequenced in a study of brain T cells in children with intractable seizures. Some clones are missing from TCRdb's copy, which holds only in-frame ones; the method was immunoSEQ multiplex PCR. This table holds about 340,000 clones, 85% to 95% found once. Described time point: blood from clinic visit 5 months post-surgery; TSC patient then seizure free. The sequencing used peripheral blood, collected 4 to 5 months after surgery. The receptors come from a boy under two years old with tuberous sclerosis and intractable seizures.

The V gene is TRBV14, the J gene TRBJ1-6, with unresolved D. The CDR3 totals 15 residues. Trimming took off 5 bases at V and 5 bases at J, with 13 bases between the two ends. CDR1 and CDR2 (germline): SGHDN, FVKESK. The CDR3 sequence is CASSLRTTNNSPLHF. The CDR3, as DNA: TGTGCCAGCAGCTTACGGACGACTAATAATTCACCCCTCCACTTT.

The V gene is TRBV5-4, the J gene TRBJ1-2; no firm D call. Deletions cut 2 bases from V and 1 base from J, with 12 bases between. From germline, CDR1 is SGHNT and CDR2 YYREEE (reference sequence). This CDR3 spans 15 amino acids. CDR3 nucleotides: TGTGCCAGCAGCTTACAAGGTCCCCTTAACTATGGCTACACCTTC. Translation: CASSLQGPLNYGYTF.

The chain recombines TRBV5-6 with TRBJ1-1; 7 positions match TRBD1. The V gene's germline CDR1 is SGHDT and CDR2 YYEEEE. The CDR3 contains 15 residues. With 2 bases clipped from V and 4 bases from J, the junction kept 8 bases outside the gene matches. Here the CDR3 reads CASSFGSRGATEAFF. Written as DNA, the CDR3 is TGTGCCAGCAGCTTTGGTAGCAGGGGGGCCACTGAAGCTTTCTTT.

J is TRBJ1-1 and V is TRBV27; D gene ambiguous. This CDR3 has 13 residues. V lost 6 bases and J 7 bases, leaving 15 bases between the germline ends. CDR1 MNHEY and CDR2 SMNVEV come from the germline V gene (reference sequence). As DNA, the CDR3 is TGTGCCAGCAGCTTCCGGGTGGGCTATGAAGCTTTCTTT. Its translation is CASSFRVGYEAFF.

This clone was observed once. The CDR3 region is CASSHPPTGENEKLFF. DNA of the CDR3: TGTGCCAGCAGTCACCCCCCGACAGGGGAAAATGAAAAACTGTTTTTT. The chain recombines TRBV2 with TRBJ1-4, with TRBD1 identical over 8 bases. The ends lost 5 bases at V and 5 bases at J; junction bases unmatched: 10. CDR3 length: 16 amino acids. Germline V lookup: CDR1 SNHLY, CDR2 FYNNEI.

The rearrangement uses TRBV27 and TRBJ1-5; 9 bases match TRBD1. CDR1 is MNHEY, CDR2 SMNVEV, per germline (reference sequence). The CDR3 runs to 19 residues. V gave up 1 base and J gave up 5 bases; unmatched junction bases: 15. Here the CDR3 DNA reads TGTGCCAGCAGTTTATGTTGGAGGCGGGACAGGGACTACGATCAGCCCCAGCATTTT. Protein: CASSLCWRRDRDYDQPQHF.

V gene TRBV5-1 combines with J gene TRBJ2-3; TRBD2 matches at 7 bases. The trim removed 0 bases at V and 6 bases at J, leaving 13 bases unmatched. There are 17 residues in the CDR3. Germline CDR1 and CDR2: SGHRS and YFSETQ. The CDR3, as DNA: TGCGCCAGCAGCTTGGCCTTGAGAGGGAGGGCCCGGGATACGCAGTATTTT. Protein sequence: CASSLALRGRARDTQYF.

The chain joins TRBV5-1 to TRBJ2-7; 7 bases are shared with TRBD1. Trimming cost V 3 bases and J 0 bases; bases outside gene matches: 3. The CDR3 covers 14 residues. The germline gives CDR1 SGHRS, CDR2 YFSETQ. The DNA for the CDR3 is TGCGCCAGCAGCTATCGGGACAGCTCCTACGAGCAGTACTTC. Translating gives CASSYRDSSYEQYF. Supplemented by reference TRBV5-1 and TRBJ2-7, the full variable domain reads KAGVTQTPRYLIKTRGQQVTLSCSPISGHRSVSWYQQTPGQGLQFLFEYFSETQRNKGNFPGRFSGRQFSNSRSEMNVSTLELGDSALYLCASSYRDSSYEQYFGPGTRLTVT.

This chain links TRBV30 with TRBJ1-2; no reliable D call. This CDR3 contains 13 residues. CDR1 and CDR2 from the germline V gene are GTSNPN and SVGIG (reference sequence). The V end was cut by 0 bases, the J end by 7 bases, with 12 bases between. The DNA for the CDR3 is TGTGCCTGGAGTGTACCGGGTGGTGTTGGCTACACCTTC. Amino acids: CAWSVPGGVGYTF. The full variable domain, its missing parts supplied by reference TRBV30 and TRBJ1-2, is SQTIHQWPATLVQPVGSPLSLECTVEGTSNPNLYWYRQAAGRGLQLLFYSVGIGQISSEVPQNLSASRPQDRQFILSSKKLLLSDSGFYLCAWSVPGGVGYTFGSGTRLTVV.

Notes on this clone: The same CDR3 also results from other DNA sequences found in this sample. The rearrangement links TRBV29-1 to TRBJ1-2; 7 nucleotides agree with TRBD1. V gave up 6 bases and J gave up 2 bases; unmatched junction bases: 0. CDR1 is SQVTM, CDR2 ANQGSEA, per germline. The CDR3 has 11 residues. The chain's CDR3 is CSVGQNYGYTF. The CDR3 nucleotides read TGCAGCGTGGGACAGAACTATGGCTACACCTTC. Using reference TRBV29-1 and TRBJ1-2 for the parts outside the CDR3, the full variable domain is SAVISQKPSRDICQRGTSLTIQCQVDSQVTMMFWYRQQPGQSLTLIATANQGSEATYESGFVIDKFPISRPNLTFSTLTVSNMSPEDSSIYLCSVGQNYGYTFGSGTRLTVV.

The chain combines TRBV7-9 with TRBJ2-1; TRBD2 agrees at 8 bases. This CDR3 spans 15 amino acids. Germline V gene data show CDR1 as SEHNR and CDR2 as FQNEAQ (reference sequence). Unmatched junction bases numbered 8, after V lost 5 bases and J lost 5 bases. CDR3 region: CASSPGLGVDNEQFF. CDR3 DNA: TGTGCCAGCAGCCCGGGACTAGGGGTCGACAATGAGCAGTTCTTC.

The table lists this clone with a count of one. This rearrangement joins TRBV5-4 to TRBJ1-5; 7 positions agree with TRBD1. The CDR3 contains 15 residues. V shed 0 bases, J shed 8 bases, and the junction held 8 bases outside the gene matches. Germline CDR1 SGHNT, CDR2 YYREEE (reference sequence). The CDR3: CASSLDRGHGEPQHF. The CDR3 DNA sequence: TGTGCCAGCAGCTTGGATAGGGGGCACGGAGAGCCCCAGCATTTT.

Worth noting for this clone: One end of the junction does not line up with germline, which may come from a read error. V and J are TRBV6-5 and TRBJ2-1; 9 bases map to TRBD1. CDR1 and CDR2 (germline): MNHEY, SVGAGI. The CDR3 consists of 15 residues. The CDR3 region is CASTYSRDRVDEQFF. In DNA form, the CDR3 reads TGTGCCAGCACTTACAGCCGGGACAGGGTTGATGAGCAGTTCTTC.

The rearrangement joins TRBV5-6 to TRBJ2-4; a possible D gene is TRBD2 (6 bases). Germline V lookup: CDR1 SGHDT, CDR2 YYEEEE. V was trimmed by 2 bases and J by 3 bases, leaving 9 bases between them. The CDR3 covers 14 residues. The CDR3 coding sequence is TGTGCCAGCAGCTTCGGGGGTCTCAAAAACATTCAGTACTTC. Translation gives CASSFGGLKNIQYF. Combining the CDR3 with reference TRBV5-6 and TRBJ2-4 gives the whole variable domain DAGVTQSPTHLIKTRGQQVTLRCSPKSGHDTVSWYQQALGQGPQFIFQYYEEEERQRGNFPDRFSGHQFPNYSSELNVNALLLGDSALYLCASSFGGLKNIQYFGAGTRLSVL.

The chain is built from TRBV11-2 and TRBJ1-6; 7 bases fit TRBD1. Germline CDR1 reads SGHAT; CDR2 reads FQNNGV. V dropped 5 bases and J dropped 10; count of bases not matched to a gene: 8. The CDR3 loop spans 14 amino acids. CDR3 DNA sequence: TGTGCCAGCAGCCAAGACAGGGAACTATCACCCCTCCACTTT. Translating gives CASSQDRELSPLHF.

This clone was detected only once. The chain couples TRBV5-1 to TRBJ2-5, with 11 bases lining up with TRBD2. This CDR3 comprises 17 residues. The V segment lost 2 bases and the J segment 3 bases; nucleotides outside the gene matches: 9. Germline values: CDR1 SGHRS, CDR2 YFSETQ. The DNA of the CDR3 is TGCGCCAGCAGCTTACCCCCGACTAGCGGGATAGAAGAGACCCAGTACTTC. Protein sequence: CASSLPPTSGIEETQYF.

The chain uses TRBV30 and TRBJ2-7; no firm D call. The V gene's germline CDR1 is GTSNPN and CDR2 SVGIG (reference sequence). V dropped 3 bases and J dropped 4 bases, with 13 bases sitting between them. The CDR3 sequence is 13 residues long. The CDR3 DNA is TGTGCCTGGAGAGGTAGGGTCAAGTACGAGCAGTACTTC. Encoded protein: CAWRGRVKYEQYF.

The rearrangement links TRBV12-2 to TRBJ2-1; the table calls TRBD2, which could not be checked here. TRBV12-2 counts as a pseudogene. There are 16 residues in the CDR3. CDR3 nucleotide sequence: TGTGCAAGTCGCTCCCGGGTAGCGGGGGAGTACAATGAGCAGTTCTTC. It specifies CASRSRVAGEYNEQFF.

The V call is TRBV11-3, the J call TRBJ2-3; 15 positions match TRBD2. Germline CDR1 and CDR2: SGHNT and YENEEA. J was trimmed by 13 bases and V by 5 bases; bases with no gene match: 7. The CDR3 has 14 residues. CDR3 bases: TGTGCCAGCAGCCCCGGGACTAGCGGGGGGCCCGAGTATTTT. This encodes CASSPGTSGGPEYF.

The chain recombines TRBV3-1 (or the pseudogene TRBV3-2) with TRBJ1-5; D is possibly TRBD1 (5 bases). Trimming left V 0 bases short and J 2 bases short, with 8 bases between. Germline V gene lookup returns CDR1 LGHDT and CDR2 YNNKEL (reference sequence). This CDR3 comprises 15 residues. The CDR3, as DNA: TGTGCCAGCAGCCAAGAGGGAGGGGGCAATCAGCCCCAGCATTTT. Protein: CASSQEGGGNQPQHF.

In DNA form, the CDR3 reads TGTGCCAGCGGGACGACGGTGAACACTGAAGCTTTCTTT. The encoded protein is CASGTTVNTEAFF. This chain uses TRBV6-5 with TRBJ1-1; maybe TRBD1 (5 bases). V dropped 8 bases and J dropped 0 bases, with 10 bases sitting between them. The germline V gene encodes CDR1 MNHEY and CDR2 SVGAGI. The CDR3 contains 13 residues.

The V call is TRBV20-1, the J call TRBJ2-2, with 8 bases fitting TRBD2. Germline CDR1 reads DFQATT; CDR2 reads SNEGSKA (reference sequence). The V and J ends lost 3 bases and 5 bases, in that order; junction bases with no gene match: 5. The CDR3 is made up of 14 amino acids. The DNA of the CDR3 is TGCAGTGCTAGTCGAGCGGGAGATACCGGGGAGCTGTTTTTT. Translating gives CSASRAGDTGELFF.

The sample holds one count of this clone. This chain links TRBV7-8 with TRBJ2-7, with D perhaps TRBD1 (5 bases). Germline-derived CDR1 and CDR2 are SGHVS and FQNEAQ. V was pared by 4 bases and J by 3 bases, with 13 bases between. The CDR3 runs 14 residues. The CDR3 spells CASSSGPQGYEQYF. The CDR3 region has the DNA TGTGCCAGCAGCTCCGGACCTCAGGGCTACGAGCAGTACTTC.

V gene TRBV6-5 combines with J gene TRBJ2-7; D not resolved. Germline values: CDR1 MNHEY, CDR2 SVGAGI. The V gene lost 5 bases and the J gene lost 3 bases, with 5 bases spanning the gap. The CDR3 consists of 11 residues. CDR3 in DNA: TGTGCCAGCAGTAATCACTACGAGCAGTACTTC. Translated: CASSNHYEQYF.

The gene calls are TRBV30 and TRBJ1-1; unclear D gene. The germline gives CDR1 GTSNPN, CDR2 SVGIG (reference sequence). The CDR3 runs to 14 residues. V lost 4 bases, J lost 5 bases, and 17 bases lay in between. CDR3 in DNA: TGTGCCTGGAAGAAAAGGGTTAGGGAGACTGAAGCTTTCTTT. It yields the protein CAWKKRVRETEAFF.

Turning to this clone: Different DNA sequences within this sample yield the same CDR3. This chain connects TRBV27 to TRBJ1-1; no clear D gene. Germline V gives CDR1 MNHEY, CDR2 SMNVEV (reference sequence). This CDR3 region has 13 residues. V lost 2 bases and J lost 2, with 6 bases in between. The CDR3 DNA is TGTGCCAGCAGTTTAACGGAAAACACTGAAGCTTTCTTT. This translates into CASSLTENTEAFF.

The chain has TRBV4-1 and TRBJ1-2; D uncertain. CDR1 is MGHRA and CDR2 is YSYEKL in the germline V gene. V lost 2 bases to trimming and J lost 7 bases, with 23 bases between them. CDR3 length equals 17 residues. CDR3 protein: CASSQISLAQKSAGYTF. In DNA, the CDR3 is TGCGCCAGCAGCCAAATCAGTCTGGCCCAAAAATCCGCTGGCTACACCTTC.

The rearrangement links TRBV5-1 to TRBJ2-5; D is unclear. There are 15 residues in the CDR3. Between the trimmed V and J ends, which lost 1 base and 1 base, there was a span of 11 bases. Germline V lookup: CDR1 SGHRS, CDR2 YFSETQ. This CDR3 is CASSLRADAQETQYF. CDR3 sequence (DNA): TGCGCCAGCAGCTTGAGGGCGGACGCCCAAGAGACCCAGTACTTC.

The rearrangement joins TRBV19 to TRBJ2-1; TRBD2 matches 16 bases. The CDR3 extends over 15 amino acids. Germline-derived CDR1 and CDR2 are LNHDA and SQIVND (reference sequence). Trimming took 6 bases from V and 7 from J; bases not matched to a gene: 3. The DNA for the CDR3 is TGTGCCAGTAGCGGGACTAGCGGGAGGGCAAATGAGCAGTTCTTC. Translated: CASSGTSGRANEQFF.

The chain joins TRBV4-1 to TRBJ1-1; TRBD1 matches at 7 bases. Germline CDR1 is MGHRA and CDR2 is YSYEKL. With V trimmed by 4 bases and J by 2 bases, 10 bases remained unmatched. The CDR3 is made up of 16 amino acids. The CDR3 DNA reads TGCGCCAGCAGCCCCTCCCCGGGACAGCCAAACACTGAAGCTTTCTTT. Protein product: CASSPSPGQPNTEAFF.

This clone has a count of ten or more. This chain uses TRBV2 with TRBJ2-1, with D unresolved. This CDR3 is built from 14 residues. V was pared by 5 bases and J by 5 bases, with 13 bases between. Germline V gives CDR1 SNHLY, CDR2 FYNNEI. The CDR3 spells CASSPRTANNEQFF. CDR3 sequence (DNA): TGTGCCAGCAGTCCTCGGACGGCGAACAATGAGCAGTTCTTC.

A single count supports this clone. The rearrangement joins TRBV6-5 to TRBJ1-3, with D hard to call. Between the trimmed V and J ends, which lost 0 bases and 5 bases, there was a span of 14 bases. The length of the CDR3 is 16 residues. The germline V gene encodes CDR1 MNHEY and CDR2 SVGAGI. The DNA of the CDR3 is TGTGCCAGCAGTTACTCGAGGAGTCCGCCCCGAAACACCATATATTTT. Protein: CASSYSRSPPRNTIYF.